This entry lists 6 T cell receptor beta chains sequenced from one sample in a study of shared clonotypes between healthy human individuals. Using immunoSEQ multiplex PCR, the repertoire was profiled, and TCRdb retains in-frame clones only, with some absent. The sample lists about 2.4 million clones, roughly 93% occurring once. Sequencing was done on a sample of naive CD4+ T cells from PBMCs. Subset of the sample: CD45RA+ positively selected. The receptors originated from a man aged 18 to 30 in good health. Some clones in this sample may be carry-over from other donors' samples.

CDR3 DNA: TGTGCCTCGGAGGGAGGGAATCAGCCCCAGCATTTT. Translation gives CASEGGNQPQHF. The rearrangement uses TRBV28 and TRBJ1-5; D gene uncertain. V lost 11 bases and J lost 4, with 12 bases in between. Germline V gene lookup returns CDR1 MDHEN and CDR2 SYDVKM. There are 12 residues in the CDR3.

The chain combines TRBV6-5 with TRBJ1-4, with a tentative D call TRBD1 (6 bases). This CDR3 has 14 amino acids. CDR1 MNHEY and CDR2 SVGAGI come from the germline V gene. V was trimmed by 5 bases and J by 2 bases, leaving 9 bases between them. DNA for the CDR3: TGTGCCAGCAGTCAGGGGTTCACTAATGAAAAACTGTTTTTT. This gives the protein CASSQGFTNEKLFF.

The chain couples TRBV6-6 to TRBJ1-2; D gene unclear. This CDR3 has 10 residues. Trimming took 5 bases from V and 6 from J, leaving 4 bases between them. In germline, CDR1 is MNHNY, CDR2 SVGAGI (reference sequence). The CDR3 loop reads CASSGDGYTF. CDR3 coding DNA: TGTGCCAGCAGTGGGGATGGCTACACCTTC.

This sequence joins TRBV5-1 and TRBJ2-3; no firm D call. Trimming removed 4 bases from V and 2 bases from J, with 5 bases in between. Germline assignment: CDR1 SGHRS and CDR2 YFSETQ. This CDR3 spans 12 amino acids. Written as DNA, the CDR3 is TGCGCCAGCAGCCAGACCACAGATACGCAGTATTTT. This sequence encodes CASSQTTDTQYF.

The rearrangement uses TRBV28 and TRBJ2-2; TRBD2 matches 10 bases. V trimming: 5 bases; J trimming: 3 bases; junction bases outside the gene matches: 6. Germline CDR1 reads MDHEN; CDR2 reads SYDVKM. This CDR3 region has 16 residues. CDR3 DNA sequence: TGTGCCAGCAGTCCACCTAGCGGGAGTTACACCGGGGAGCTGTTTTTT. It encodes CASSPPSGSYTGELFF.

The V and J genes are TRBV9 and TRBJ1-3; tentative D call: TRBD1 (5 bases). V was cut by 2 bases and J by 0 bases, with 12 bases left in between. The CDR3 loop spans 16 amino acids. Germline CDR1 reads SGDLS; CDR2 reads YYNGEE. CDR3 nucleotide sequence: TGTGCCAGCAGCGTTAGTGGGGGGAACTCTGGAAACACCATATATTTT. Its translation: CASSVSGGNSGNTIYF.